These T cell receptor beta chains were read from a single sample in a study of cytomegalovirus exposure and HLA in healthy donors. Assay used: immunoSEQ multiplex PCR; TCRdb lists only in-frame clones, some missing. The data show 68,000 or so clones, more than 70% seen once. Sequenced input: PBMCs. Receptors were obtained from a woman under 30 in good health and CMV-seronegative. CDR3s include the opening cysteine and the closing phenylalanine or tryptophan. The D gene is left open where the match is weak. The size of a clone is reported for some rows only, either as once, few or many, or as a class for expanded clones.

TRBD2	TRBV19	15	TRBJ2-3	NA	TGTGCCAGTAGTATATTTACTAGCGGGACAGATACGCAGTATTTT	CASSIFTSGTDTQYF
TRBD1	TRBV10-1	17	TRBJ2-2	few	TGCGCCAGCAGTGAGTCGGGACAGGGGGCGCGAACCGGGGAGCTGTTTTTT	CASSESGQGARTGELFF
NA	TRBV29-1	12	TRBJ2-1	NA	TGCAGCGGGGCGCATGGAGGGGATGAGCAGTTCTTC	CSGAHGGDEQFF
NA	TRBV11-2	15	TRBJ2-6	NA	TGTGCCAGCAGCTTAGATAGTTTCGAGACCAACGTCCTGACTTTC	CASSLDSFETNVLTF
TRBD1	TRBV18	13	TRBJ2-5	NA	TGTGCCAGCTCACCGGGACAGCAAGAGACCCAGTACTTC	CASSPGQQETQYF
NA	TRBV28	15	TRBJ2-7	NA	TGTGCCAGCACTGAACGGGCGGGTACACGTCACGAGCAGTACTTC	CASTERAGTRHEQYF
TRBD1	TRBV7-6	17	TRBJ2-7	NA	TGTGCCAGCAGCTTAGGCGTCGTAGGGACAGGGGTTCACGAGCAGTACTTC	CASSLGVVGTGVHEQYF
TRBD1	TRBV6-1	16	TRBJ2-3	NA	TGTGCCAGCAGTGAAGTAGGGACAGGTGGGACAGATACGCAGTATTTT	CASSEVGTGGTDTQYF
TRBD1	TRBV2	14	TRBJ1-2	NA	TGTGCCAGCGCCACCCACCGGGACAGGGCCGGCTACACCTTC	CASATHRDRAGYTF
TRBD1	TRBV28	15	TRBJ1-2	NA	TGTGCCAGCAGCCCCTCGGGACAGGGAGGGGTAGGCTACACCTTC	CASSPSGQGGVGYTF
TRBD1	TRBV30	12	TRBJ1-1	NA	TGTGCCTGGAGTCTTGGTTCAGGGGGAGCTTTCTTT	CAWSLGSGGAFF
NA	TRBV7-9	13	TRBJ1-1	NA	TGTGCCAGCAGCTTATTGGAGGGTACTGAAGCTTTCTTT	CASSLLEGTEAFF
TRBD2	TRBV9	15	TRBJ2-1	NA	TGTGCCAGCAGCGTAGGGACGGGGGGGCATAATGAGCAGTTCTTC	CASSVGTGGHNEQFF
NA	TRBV28	14	TRBJ2-5	NA	TGTGCCAGCAGTTTGCCCGTGGCCCGCGAGACCCAGTACTTC	CASSLPVARETQYF
NA	TRBV7-8	15	TRBJ1-2	NA	TGTGCCAGCAGCTTAGTTCTAGGAACTGGTGAGGGCTACACCTTC	CASSLVLGTGEGYTF
TRBD2	TRBV5-4	15	TRBJ2-1	once	TGTGCCAGCAGCTTGTGGTTATTCGGGGGGAATGAGCAGTTCTTC	CASSLWLFGGNEQFF
TRBD1	TRBV5-8	14	TRBJ2-7	once	TGTGCCAGCAGCTGGACAGGGCCCTTATACGAGCAGTACTTC	CASSWTGPLYEQYF
NA	TRBV5-6	15	TRBJ1-2	NA	TGTGCCAGCAGCTTGGACGCCGGGGGTAGCTATGGCTACACCTTC	CASSLDAGGSYGYTF
NA	TRBV5-1	16	TRBJ2-7	NA	TGCGCCAGTAGACCCGGGAAGGCGTCCGATGGGTACGAGCAGTACTTC	CASRPGKASDGYEQYF
NA	TRBV6-4	15	TRBJ2-1	NA	TGTGCCAGCAGTGCCGTGGGAATCGGGGGCAATGAGCAGTTCTTC	CASSAVGIGGNEQFF
NA	TRBV5-6	13	TRBJ1-5	NA	TGTGCCAGCAGCTTGGGAGATTTCCGGCCCCAGCATTTT	CASSLGDFRPQHF
NA	TRBV5-4	14	TRBJ1-2	NA	TGTGCCAGCAGCTTCTGGGGCCCCTCCTATGGCTACACCTTC	CASSFWGPSYGYTF
NA	TRBV5-4	11	TRBJ1-2	NA	TGTGCCAGCAGCTTGGGTTCGGGATACACCTTC	CASSLGSGYTF
NA	TRBV5-6	12	TRBJ2-5	NA	TGTGCCAGCAGCTTGCAGGTGGAGACCCAGTACTTC	CASSLQVETQYF
NA	TRBV9	15	TRBJ1-6	NA	TGTGCCAGCAGCCCCGGAGGGTCCCATAATTCACCCCTCCACTTT	CASSPGGSHNSPLHF
TRBD1	TRBV6-5	13	TRBJ2-7	NA	TGTGCCAGCAGGACAGGGGGTTCCTACGAGCAGTACTTC	CASRTGGSYEQYF
TRBD1	TRBV7-6	17	TRBJ1-1	NA	TGTGCCAGCAGCTCAGGGACAGGGGGCTATGTGAACACTGAAGCTTTCTTT	CASSSGTGGYVNTEAFF
TRBD2	TRBV9	17	TRBJ2-2	NA	TGTGCCAGCAGCGTAGGGGCAGCGGGGGGGCTCACCGGGGAGCTGTTTTTT	CASSVGAAGGLTGELFF
TRBD2	TRBV6-5	14	TRBJ2-5	NA	TGTGCCAGCAACCCGGGGGGGGGCCAAGAGACCCAGTACTTC	CASNPGGGQETQYF